The 21 T cell receptor beta chains given below trace back to one sample, sequenced in a study of T cell changes during pregnancy in multiple sclerosis. TCRdb's table, derived via immunoSEQ multiplex PCR, lists solely in-frame clones and lacks some. The sample holds tens of thousands of clones; roughly 90% are singletons and the top ten take around 2.9%. The starting material was CD8+ T cells from peripheral blood mononuclear cells, obtained before pregnancy. The source of these receptors is a female donor with multiple sclerosis, enrolled in a pregnancy study.

On this clone itself: At the DNA level, this CDR3 is encoded by other sequences in the same sample as well. The chain couples TRBV13 to TRBJ2-7; D perhaps matches TRBD2 (5 bases). V gave up 1 base and J gave up 1 base, with 11 bases separating them. CDR1 and CDR2 from the germline V gene are PRHDT and FYEKMQ (reference sequence). CDR3 length: 15 amino acids. CDR3 loop: CASSLAGYSSYEQYF. As DNA, the CDR3 is TGTGCCAGCAGCTTAGCGGGGTATTCTTCCTACGAGCAGTACTTC.

The rearrangement links TRBV29-1 to TRBJ2-7; TRBD1 matches at 9 bases. Per the germline V gene, CDR1 is SQVTM and CDR2 is ANQGSEA. The CDR3 has 13 residues. Trimming cost V 4 bases and J 0 bases; bases outside gene matches: 1. In DNA form, the CDR3 reads TGCAGCGTTGGGACAGGGGACTCCTACGAGCAGTACTTC. Protein product: CSVGTGDSYEQYF.

The rearrangement joins TRBV29-1 to TRBJ1-2; a weak D match, TRBD1 (6 bases). Trimming removed 6 bases from V and 7 bases from J, with 15 bases in between. The CDR3 sequence is 12 residues long. Germline CDR1 reads SQVTM; CDR2 reads ANQGSEA. The CDR3 coding sequence is TGCAGCGTCAGGGGTACTGGCATTGGCTACACCTTC. This sequence encodes CSVRGTGIGYTF.

The chain employs TRBV6-4 and TRBJ2-1; 9 bases agree with TRBD2. CDR3 length: 15 amino acids. V trimming: 2 bases; J trimming: 7 bases; junction bases outside the gene matches: 6. From germline, CDR1 is MRHNA and CDR2 SNTAGT. The CDR3 sequence is CASSDAGGGRNEQFF. The DNA of the CDR3 is TGTGCCAGCAGTGACGCGGGGGGGGGAAGGAATGAGCAGTTCTTC.

The chain links TRBV7-3 to TRBJ1-1, with unresolved D. The CDR3 has 13 residues. V dropped 4 bases and J dropped 3 bases, with 9 bases sitting between them. Germline V lookup: CDR1 SGHTA, CDR2 FQGTGA. The DNA for the CDR3 is TGTGCCAGCAGCTACACCGGAGACACTGAAGCTTTCTTT. As protein: CASSYTGDTEAFF.

The rearrangement uses TRBV6-5 and TRBJ2-5; 9 positions match TRBD1. Per germline, CDR1 MNHEY and CDR2 SVGAGI. V shed 2 bases and J 4 bases; nucleotides not matched to a gene: 8. This CDR3 has 16 residues. This chain's CDR3 is CASSYTYRGRGETQYF. The CDR3, as DNA: TGTGCCAGCAGTTACACCTACAGGGGGCGCGGAGAGACCCAGTACTTC.

The genes are TRBV4-3 and TRBJ2-3; TRBD2 agrees at 7 bases. The CDR3 runs 16 residues. With V trimmed by 0 bases and J by 2 bases, 5 bases remained unmatched. The germline gives CDR1 LGHNA, CDR2 YSLEER. CDR3 sequence: CASSQDGRGYTDTQYF. In nucleotides, the CDR3 is TGCGCCAGCAGCCAAGATGGGCGGGGGTACACAGATACGCAGTATTTT.

The CDR3 region is CASSAGTSGDNEQFF. CDR3 nucleotide sequence: TGTGCCAGCAGCGCAGGGACTAGCGGGGACAATGAGCAGTTCTTC. The gene calls are TRBV9 and TRBJ2-1, with TRBD2 identical over 13 bases. Losses at the gene ends were 3 bases for V and 5 bases for J; bases not matched to a gene: 2. Germline values: CDR1 SGDLS, CDR2 YYNGEE. This CDR3 region has 15 residues.

This clone appeared a single time. The chain couples TRBV14 to TRBJ2-1; a possible D gene is TRBD2 (6 bases). V was trimmed by 0 bases and J by 4 bases, leaving 13 bases between them. The CDR3 is 16 residues long. The germline V gene encodes CDR1 SGHDN and CDR2 FVKESK. CDR3 loop: CASSQDGTGKYNEQFF. DNA of the CDR3: TGTGCCAGCAGCCAAGATGGGACTGGGAAATACAATGAGCAGTTCTTC.

Concerning this clone itself: Distinct nucleotide sequences in the sample also encode this CDR3. The genes are TRBV4-2 and TRBJ1-2; possible D gene TRBD1, 5 bases. V was clipped by 0 bases and J by 3 bases, with 8 bases between them. Germline values: CDR1 LGHNA, CDR2 YNFKEQ. This CDR3 region has 14 residues. This CDR3 reads CASSQDRGDYGYTF. In DNA form, the CDR3 reads TGTGCCAGCAGCCAAGATAGGGGCGACTATGGCTACACCTTC.

The chain carries TRBV4-1 and TRBJ1-5; the D is unclear. Germline CDR1 reads MGHRA; CDR2 reads YSYEKL. CDR3 length: 15 amino acids. The germline V and J ends were trimmed by 2 bases and 0 bases, with 8 bases remaining between them. CDR3 nucleotides: TGCGCCAGCAGCCAACCAGACATTAGCAATCAGCCCCAGCATTTT. Its protein product is CASSQPDISNQPQHF.

The V gene is TRBV7-2, the J gene TRBJ2-1; 7 bases match TRBD2. CDR1 SGHTA and CDR2 FQGNSA come from the germline V gene. This CDR3 is built from 15 residues. V dropped 5 bases and J dropped 0; count of bases not matched to a gene: 4. CDR3 sequence: CASSLWGGSYNEQFF. CDR3 nucleotide sequence: TGTGCCAGCAGCCTCTGGGGGGGCTCCTACAATGAGCAGTTCTTC.

V gene TRBV2 combines with J gene TRBJ2-5; 8 bases match TRBD1. After removal of 10 bases from V and 1 base from J, the junction contained 14 bases not matched to a gene. The CDR3 sequence is 16 residues long. CDR1 and CDR2 (germline): SNHLY, FYNNEI. In DNA, the CDR3 is TGTGCCACCTATCGAACCGGGACAGGACTCCAAGAGACCCAGTACTTC. This gives the protein CATYRTGTGLQETQYF. Variable domain in full (rest from reference TRBV2 and TRBJ2-5): EPEVTQTPSHQVTQMGQEVILRCVPISNHLYFYWYRQILGQKVEFLVSFYNNEISEKSEIFDDQFSVERPDGSNFTLKIRSTKLEDSAMYFCATYRTGTGLQETQYFGPGTRLLVL.

This clone was counted once. The chain combines TRBV9 with TRBJ2-5; a possible D gene is TRBD2 (6 bases). Per germline, CDR1 SGDLS and CDR2 YYNGEE. The ends were cut back, 3 bases at V and 0 bases at J, with 15 bases in the middle. CDR3 size: 16 residues. CDR3 bases: TGTGCCAGCAGCGCCCCCGGTGGAGGGTACCAAGAGACCCAGTACTTC. Protein: CASSAPGGGYQETQYF.

This chain connects TRBV19 to TRBJ1-5, with TRBD1 identical over 9 bases. V lost 7 bases, J lost 5 bases, and 12 bases stayed unmatched. The CDR3 is made up of 16 amino acids. Germline CDR1 reads LNHDA; CDR2 reads SQIVND (reference sequence). CDR3 nucleotides: TGTGCCAGTACCCAGCCCCGGGACAGGGACGATCAGCCCCAGCATTTT. This sequence encodes CASTQPRDRDDQPQHF. The full variable domain, with the rest looked up from reference TRBV19 and TRBJ1-5, is DGGITQSPKYLFRKEGQNVTLSCEQNLNHDAMYWYRQDPGQGLRLIYYSQIVNDFQKGDIAEGYSVSREKKESFPLTVTSAQKNPTAFYLCASTQPRDRDDQPQHFGDGTRLSIL.

The chain uses TRBV6-1 and TRBJ2-1; TRBD2 agrees at 8 bases. CDR3 length equals 12 residues. CDR1 is MNHNS, CDR2 SASEGT, per germline. V lost 6 bases to trimming and J lost 13 bases; unmatched junction nucleotides: 8. The DNA of the CDR3 is TGTGCCAGCAGGTCCGGACTAGCAAGACAGTTCTTC. This codes for CASRSGLARQFF.

V usage is TRBV7-9 and J usage is TRBJ2-7; D may be TRBD1 (6 bases). V was shortened by 1 base and J by 2 bases, with 9 bases between the two germline ends. CDR3 length: 14 residues. The germline gives CDR1 SEHNR, CDR2 FQNEAQ (reference sequence). The CDR3 region has the DNA TGTGCCAGCAGCTTAGAACAGGGCCCCTACGAGCAGTACTTC. Protein sequence: CASSLEQGPYEQYF.

The CDR3 DNA follows: TGTGCCAGCAGTTACCTGGGGGCGAACACTGAAGCTTTCTTT. It encodes CASSYLGANTEAFF. This rearrangement joins TRBV6-6 to TRBJ1-1; TRBD1 might be the D (6 bases). The germline V and J ends were trimmed by 2 bases and 1 base, with 8 bases remaining between them. This CDR3 is 14 amino acids long. CDR1 and CDR2 (germline): MNHNY, SVGAGI (reference sequence).

The CDR3 DNA is TGTGCCAGCAGCTCCTCTTCCGGCAGGCAAGAGACCCAGTACTTC. This sequence encodes CASSSSSGRQETQYF. J is TRBJ2-5 and V is TRBV7-3; D is uncertain. The V and J ends lost 4 bases and 2 bases respectively, with 14 bases between them. Germline V gene lookup returns CDR1 SGHTA and CDR2 FQGTGA. The CDR3 sequence is 15 residues long.

The chain links TRBV6-1 to TRBJ2-7; 7 nucleotides line up with TRBD2. The V and J ends lost 1 base and 3 bases, in that order; junction bases with no gene match: 3. Germline V gene data show CDR1 as MNHNS and CDR2 as SASEGT. This CDR3 is built from 14 residues. CDR3 region: CASSEGGGSYEQYF. Written as DNA, the CDR3 is TGTGCCAGCAGTGAAGGGGGGGGGAGCTACGAGCAGTACTTC.

V gene TRBV7-8 combines with J gene TRBJ1-2, with D maybe TRBD1 (5 bases). This CDR3 contains 14 residues. V was trimmed by 5 bases and J by 8 bases, leaving 18 bases between them. Germline CDR1 is SGHVS and CDR2 is FQNEAQ. DNA for the CDR3: TGTGCCAGCAGCCACGGAGCTGGGGCTAGGGGCTACACCTTC. Amino acids: CASSHGAGARGYTF.